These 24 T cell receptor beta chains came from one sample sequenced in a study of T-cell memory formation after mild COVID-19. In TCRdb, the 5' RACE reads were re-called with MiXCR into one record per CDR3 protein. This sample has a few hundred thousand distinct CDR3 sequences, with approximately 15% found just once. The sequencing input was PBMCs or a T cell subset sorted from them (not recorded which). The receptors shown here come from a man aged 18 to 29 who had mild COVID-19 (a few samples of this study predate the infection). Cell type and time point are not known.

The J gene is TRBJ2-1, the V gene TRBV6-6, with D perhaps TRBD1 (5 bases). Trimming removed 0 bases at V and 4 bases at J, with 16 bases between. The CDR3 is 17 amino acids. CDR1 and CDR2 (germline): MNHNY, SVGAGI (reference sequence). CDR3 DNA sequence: TGTGCCAGCAGTTACTCCGTAGGACAAACGGTTTACAATGAGCAGTTCTTC. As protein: CASSYSVGQTVYNEQFF.

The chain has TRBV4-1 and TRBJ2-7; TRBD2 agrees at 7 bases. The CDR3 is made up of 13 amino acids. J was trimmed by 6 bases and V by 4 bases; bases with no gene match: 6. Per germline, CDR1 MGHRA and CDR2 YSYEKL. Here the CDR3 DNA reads TGCGCCAGCAGCCCCGGGGGGAGGTTCGAGCAGTACTTC. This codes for CASSPGGRFEQYF.

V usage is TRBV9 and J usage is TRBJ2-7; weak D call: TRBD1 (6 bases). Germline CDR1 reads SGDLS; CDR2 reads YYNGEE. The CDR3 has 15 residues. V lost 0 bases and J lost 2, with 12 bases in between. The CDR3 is CASSVATGSPYEQYF. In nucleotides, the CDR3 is TGTGCCAGCAGCGTAGCGACAGGAAGTCCCTACGAGCAGTACTTC.

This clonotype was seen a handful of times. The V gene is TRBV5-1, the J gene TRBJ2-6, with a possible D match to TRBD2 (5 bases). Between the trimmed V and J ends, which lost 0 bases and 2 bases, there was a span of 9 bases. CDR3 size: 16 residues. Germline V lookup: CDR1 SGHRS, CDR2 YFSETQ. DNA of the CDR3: TGCGCCAGCAGCTTGGTACTAGGGACTGGGGCCAACGTCCTGACTTTC. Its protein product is CASSLVLGTGANVLTF.

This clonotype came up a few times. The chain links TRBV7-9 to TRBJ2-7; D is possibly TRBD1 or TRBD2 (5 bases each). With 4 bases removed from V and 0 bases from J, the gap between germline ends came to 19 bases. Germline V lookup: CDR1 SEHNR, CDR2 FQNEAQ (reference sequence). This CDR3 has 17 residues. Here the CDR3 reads CASSSTLGRDNSYEQYF. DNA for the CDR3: TGTGCCAGCAGCTCAACCCTGGGACGGGATAACTCCTACGAGCAGTACTTC.

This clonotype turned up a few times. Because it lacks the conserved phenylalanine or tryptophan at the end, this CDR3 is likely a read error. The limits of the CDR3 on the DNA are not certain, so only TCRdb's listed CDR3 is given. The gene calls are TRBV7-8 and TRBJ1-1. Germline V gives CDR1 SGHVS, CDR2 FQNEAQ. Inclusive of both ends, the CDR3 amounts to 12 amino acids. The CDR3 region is CASSLAGGGPVL.

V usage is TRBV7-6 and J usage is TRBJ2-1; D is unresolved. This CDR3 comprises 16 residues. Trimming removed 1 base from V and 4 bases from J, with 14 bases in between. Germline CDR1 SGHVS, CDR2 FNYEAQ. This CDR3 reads CASSLGDLLVYNEQFF. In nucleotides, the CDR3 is TGTGCCAGCAGCTTAGGGGATCTCCTCGTATACAATGAGCAGTTCTTC. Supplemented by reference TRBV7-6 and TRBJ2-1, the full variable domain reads GAGVSQSPRYKVTKRGQDVALRCDPISGHVSLYWYRQALGQGPEFLTYFNYEAQQDKSGLPNDRFSAERPEGSISTLTIQRTEQRDSAMYRCASSLGDLLVYNEQFFGPGTRLTVL.

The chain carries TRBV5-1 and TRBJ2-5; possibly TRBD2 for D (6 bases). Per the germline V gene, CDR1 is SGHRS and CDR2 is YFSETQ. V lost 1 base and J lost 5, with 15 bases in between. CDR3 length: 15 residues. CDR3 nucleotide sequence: TGCGCCAGCAGCTTGTGGGGAGGAAAGCAGGAGACCCAGTACTTC. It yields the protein CASSLWGGKQETQYF.

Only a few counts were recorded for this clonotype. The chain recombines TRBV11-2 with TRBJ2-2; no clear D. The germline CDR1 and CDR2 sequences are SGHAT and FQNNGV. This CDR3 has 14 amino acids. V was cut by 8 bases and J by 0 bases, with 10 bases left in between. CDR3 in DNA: TGTGCCAGCGCCATGGTGGCGAACACCGGGGAGCTGTTTTTT. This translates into CASAMVANTGELFF.

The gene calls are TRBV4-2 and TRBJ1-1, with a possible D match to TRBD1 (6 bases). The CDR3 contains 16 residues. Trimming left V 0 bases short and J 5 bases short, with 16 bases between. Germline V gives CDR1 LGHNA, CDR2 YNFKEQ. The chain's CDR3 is CASSQDASGARTEAFF. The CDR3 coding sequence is TGTGCCAGCAGCCAAGACGCTTCGGGGGCGAGAACTGAAGCTTTCTTT.

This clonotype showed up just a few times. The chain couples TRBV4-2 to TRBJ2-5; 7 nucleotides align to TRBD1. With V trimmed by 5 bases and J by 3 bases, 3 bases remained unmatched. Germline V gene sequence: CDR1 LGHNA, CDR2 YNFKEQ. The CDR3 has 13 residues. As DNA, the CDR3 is TGTGCCAGCAGCTCTGGACAGGAAGAGACCCAGTACTTC. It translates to CASSSGQEETQYF.

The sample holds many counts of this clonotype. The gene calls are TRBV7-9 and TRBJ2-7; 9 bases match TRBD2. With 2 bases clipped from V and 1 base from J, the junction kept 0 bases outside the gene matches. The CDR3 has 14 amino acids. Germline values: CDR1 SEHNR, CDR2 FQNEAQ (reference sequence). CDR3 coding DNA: TGTGCCAGCAGCTTAAGCGGGGGGTCCTACGAGCAGTACGTC. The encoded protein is CASSLSGGSYEQYV.

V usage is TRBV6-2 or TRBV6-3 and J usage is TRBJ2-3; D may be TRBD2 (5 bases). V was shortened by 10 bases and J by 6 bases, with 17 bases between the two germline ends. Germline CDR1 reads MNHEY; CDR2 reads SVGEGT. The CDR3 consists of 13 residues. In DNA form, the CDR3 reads TGTGCCACATCAGCAACGGGCGGGGATACGCAGTATTTT. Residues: CATSATGGDTQYF.

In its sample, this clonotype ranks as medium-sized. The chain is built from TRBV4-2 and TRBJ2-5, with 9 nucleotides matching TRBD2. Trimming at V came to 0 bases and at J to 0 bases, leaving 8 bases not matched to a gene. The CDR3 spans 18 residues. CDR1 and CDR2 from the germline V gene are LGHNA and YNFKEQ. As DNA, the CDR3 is TGTGCCAGCAGCCAAGAAGAGAATAGCGGGGGACACCAAGAGACCCAGTACTTC. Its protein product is CASSQEENSGGHQETQYF.

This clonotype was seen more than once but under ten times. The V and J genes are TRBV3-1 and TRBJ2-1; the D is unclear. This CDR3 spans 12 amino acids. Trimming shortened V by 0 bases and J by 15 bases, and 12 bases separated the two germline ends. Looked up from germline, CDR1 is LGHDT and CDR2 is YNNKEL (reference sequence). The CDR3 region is CASSQDVGGRFF. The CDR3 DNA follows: TGTGCCAGCAGCCAAGATGTGGGTGGCAGGTTCTTC.

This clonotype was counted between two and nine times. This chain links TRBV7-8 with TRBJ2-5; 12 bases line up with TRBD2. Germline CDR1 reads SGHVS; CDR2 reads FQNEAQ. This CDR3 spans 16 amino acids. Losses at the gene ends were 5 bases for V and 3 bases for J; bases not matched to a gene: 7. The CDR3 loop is CASSQGLAGPKETQYF. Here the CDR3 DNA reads TGTGCCAGCAGCCAAGGACTAGCGGGGCCCAAAGAGACCCAGTACTTC.

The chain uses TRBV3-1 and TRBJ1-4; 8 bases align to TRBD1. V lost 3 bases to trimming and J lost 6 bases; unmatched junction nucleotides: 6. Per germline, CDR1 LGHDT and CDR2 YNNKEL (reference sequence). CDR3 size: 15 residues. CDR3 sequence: CASSHSGTGHEKLFF. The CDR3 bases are TGTGCCAGCAGCCATTCCGGGACAGGTCATGAAAAACTGTTTTTT.

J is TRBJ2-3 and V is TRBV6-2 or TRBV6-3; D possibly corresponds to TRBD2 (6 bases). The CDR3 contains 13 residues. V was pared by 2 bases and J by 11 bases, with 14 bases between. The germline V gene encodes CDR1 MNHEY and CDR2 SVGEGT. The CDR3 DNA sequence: TGTGCCAGCAGTTACGAGACTAGTTGGGGGCAGTATTTT. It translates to CASSYETSWGQYF.

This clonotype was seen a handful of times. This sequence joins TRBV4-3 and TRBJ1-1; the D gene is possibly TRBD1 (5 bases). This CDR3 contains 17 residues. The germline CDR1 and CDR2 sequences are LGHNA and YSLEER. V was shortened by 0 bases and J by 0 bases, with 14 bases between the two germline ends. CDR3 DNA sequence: TGCGCCAGCAGCCAAGATCGCTGGGCAGGGATGAACACTGAAGCTTTCTTT. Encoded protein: CASSQDRWAGMNTEAFF.

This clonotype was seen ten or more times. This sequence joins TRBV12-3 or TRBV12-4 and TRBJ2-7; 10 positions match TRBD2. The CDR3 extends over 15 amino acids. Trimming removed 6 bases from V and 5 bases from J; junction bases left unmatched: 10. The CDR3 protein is CASRSGGAFTDEQYF. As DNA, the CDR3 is TGTGCCAGCAGGAGCGGGGGGGCTTTCACGGACGAGCAGTACTTC.

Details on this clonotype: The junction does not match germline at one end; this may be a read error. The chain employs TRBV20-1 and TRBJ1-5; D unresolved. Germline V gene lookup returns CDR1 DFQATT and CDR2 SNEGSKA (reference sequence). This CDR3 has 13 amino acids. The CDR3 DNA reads TGCAGTGCTAGAGGGCGGAGCAATCAGCCACAGCATTTT. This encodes CSARGRSNQPQHF.

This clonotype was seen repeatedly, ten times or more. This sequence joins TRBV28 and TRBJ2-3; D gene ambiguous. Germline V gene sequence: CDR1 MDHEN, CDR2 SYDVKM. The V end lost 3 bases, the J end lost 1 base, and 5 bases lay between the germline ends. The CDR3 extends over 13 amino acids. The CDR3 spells CASSFQGTDTQYF. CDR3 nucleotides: TGTGCCAGCAGTTTCCAGGGCACAGATACGCAGTATTTT.

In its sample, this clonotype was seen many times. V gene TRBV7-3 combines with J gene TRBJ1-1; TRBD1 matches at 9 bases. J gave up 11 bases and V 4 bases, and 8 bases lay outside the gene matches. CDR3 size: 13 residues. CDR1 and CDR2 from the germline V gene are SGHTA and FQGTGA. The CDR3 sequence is CASSSIQGAGAFF. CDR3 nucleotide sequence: TGTGCCAGCAGCTCAATACAGGGGGCCGGGGCTTTCTTT.

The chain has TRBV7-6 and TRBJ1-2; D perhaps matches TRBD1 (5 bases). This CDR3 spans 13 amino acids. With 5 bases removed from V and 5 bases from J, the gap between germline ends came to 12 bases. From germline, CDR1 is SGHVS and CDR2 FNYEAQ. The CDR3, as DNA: TGTGCCAGCAGCCCGGGGGGGACGTATGGCTACACCTTC. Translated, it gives CASSPGGTYGYTF. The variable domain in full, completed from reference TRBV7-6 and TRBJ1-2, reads GAGVSQSPRYKVTKRGQDVALRCDPISGHVSLYWYRQALGQGPEFLTYFNYEAQQDKSGLPNDRFSAERPEGSISTLTIQRTEQRDSAMYRCASSPGGTYGYTFGSGTRLTVV.